These 19 T cell receptor beta chains were all obtained from the same sample, sequenced in a study of blood T cells in healthy people across ages. Together with a sample-barcoded 5' primer, a J-beta primer mix was included in a second PCR lasting roughly 6 to 12 cycles. Each CDR3 protein is one row after TCRdb ran MiXCR on the 5' RACE reads. The sample holds some 1.7 million distinct CDR3 sequences, roughly 27% seen once. The sequenced material came from blood. The receptor source for this set is a woman aged 30 to 39 in good health.

This clonotype was counted ten times or more. The CDR3 nucleotides read TGTGCCAGCAGCTTAGCACTAGCGGGTGCCCAAGAGACCCAGTACTTC. Its translation is CASSLALAGAQETQYF. This chain links TRBV11-2 with TRBJ2-5; 9 bases match TRBD2. The CDR3 is 16 residues long. V shed 1 base, J shed 1 base, and the junction held 4 bases outside the gene matches. Germline V gene data show CDR1 as SGHAT and CDR2 as FQNNGV. The full variable domain, completed using reference TRBV11-2 and TRBJ2-5, is EAGVAQSPRYKIIEKRQSVAFWCNPISGHATLYWYQQILGQGPKLLIQFQNNGVVDDSQLPKDRFSAERLKGVDSTLKIQPAKLEDSAVYLCASSLALAGAQETQYFGPGTRLLVL.

This clonotype has a handful of counts. The chain combines TRBV6-1 with TRBJ1-5; 7 bases line up with TRBD1. The ends lost 6 bases at V and 4 bases at J; junction bases unmatched: 12. The CDR3 has 16 residues. Germline-derived CDR1 and CDR2 are MNHNS and SASEGT. The CDR3 bases are TGTGCCAGCAGAGAACGACCGGGACAGAGTAATCAGCCCCAGCATTTT. Its protein is CASRERPGQSNQPQHF.

As for this clonotype: This sequence may be a read error, since a much larger clone differs from it by one base. The chain has TRBV27 and TRBJ2-7; TRBD1 aligns across 10 bases. The CDR3 loop spans 14 amino acids. CDR1 MNHEY and CDR2 SMNVEV come from the germline V gene (reference sequence). Here the CDR3 reads CASSFQGQGRERYF. CDR3 nucleotide sequence: TGTGCCAGCAGTTTCCAGGGACAGGGGCGCGAGCGGTACTTC.

This chain links TRBV21-1 with TRBJ2-7; the DNA was not compared with TRBD1, the D call given in the table. TRBV21-1 is noted as a pseudogene. The CDR3 loop spans 16 amino acids. The CDR3 bases are TGTGCCAGCAGCGCCAGCCGGGACCAACCCTTCTACGAGCAGTACTTC. It is translated as CASSASRDQPFYEQYF.

This clonotype was seen ten or more times. A read error may be the cause here, since a much bigger clone is one base away. V usage is TRBV29-1 and J usage is TRBJ2-7, with D unclear. Deletions cut 5 bases from V and 3 bases from J, with 11 bases between. Per germline, CDR1 SQVTM and CDR2 ANQGSEA. There are 12 residues in the CDR3. CDR3 sequence: CSVRQSIYEQYF. The DNA of the CDR3 is TGCAGCGTTCGCCAGAGCATCTACGAGCAGTACTTC.

This clonotype was seen many times. This rearrangement joins TRBV29-1 to TRBJ2-1, with D tentatively TRBD2 (5 bases). The CDR3 sequence is 16 residues long. V lost 2 bases and J 0 bases, leaving 14 bases between the germline ends. Germline CDR1 reads SQVTM; CDR2 reads ANQGSEA. CDR3 coding DNA: TGCAGCGTTGAACTTCTTACGGGGAGCTCCTACAATGAGCAGTTCTTC. Translating gives CSVELLTGSSYNEQFF.

This clonotype was counted ten times or more. The chain joins TRBV7-9 to TRBJ2-5, with a tentative D call TRBD1 (5 bases). Germline loops: CDR1 SEHNR, CDR2 FQNEAQ (reference sequence). The CDR3 has 14 amino acids. Trimming removed 2 bases from V and 5 bases from J, with 12 bases in between. For the CDR3, the DNA is TGTGCCAGCAGCTTAAGGGGTAGTGGGGAGACCCAGTACTTC. As protein: CASSLRGSGETQYF.

CDR3 sequence reads: CASRFAVPSTDTQYF. The CDR3 bases are TGTGCCAGCAGATTCGCGGTCCCTAGCACAGATACGCAGTATTTT. The chain uses TRBV12-3 or TRBV12-4 and TRBJ2-3; D remains unclear. Deletions cut 6 bases from V and 0 bases from J, with 13 bases between. The CDR3 runs 15 residues.

This clonotype was found a few times. The chain is built from TRBV7-2 and TRBJ2-7; 7 bases map to TRBD2. The CDR3 contains 14 residues. Germline V gene sequence: CDR1 SGHTA, CDR2 FQGNSA. V was clipped by 3 bases and J by 4 bases; unmatched bases: 6. CDR3 protein: CASSLGLSEYEQYF. For the CDR3, the DNA is TGTGCCAGCAGCTTGGGACTATCAGAGTACGAGCAGTACTTC.

The sample holds a few counts of this clonotype. This chain uses TRBV30 with TRBJ2-3; a weak D match, TRBD2 (6 bases). Germline CDR1 and CDR2: GTSNPN and SVGIG (reference sequence). Trimming removed 4 bases at V and 6 bases at J, with 8 bases between. This CDR3 region has 11 residues. The CDR3 reads CAWTRGDTQYF. The DNA of the CDR3 is TGTGCCTGGACTCGGGGGGATACGCAGTATTTT.

This sequence joins TRBV9 and TRBJ1-1, with a possible D match to TRBD1 (6 bases). With 0 bases removed from V and 4 bases from J, the gap between germline ends came to 13 bases. This CDR3 contains 15 residues. From germline, CDR1 is SGDLS and CDR2 YYNGEE. CDR3 loop: CASSVDAGAGTEAFF. CDR3 nucleotides: TGTGCCAGCAGCGTAGACGCAGGGGCGGGCACTGAAGCTTTCTTT.

The rearrangement uses TRBV12-5 and TRBJ2-7; the D is unclear. The CDR3 has 12 residues. Germline lookup yields CDR1 LGHNT and CDR2 FRNRAP. Deletions cut 4 bases from V and 4 bases from J, with 8 bases between. This CDR3 reads CASGSVVYEQYF. The CDR3 DNA sequence: TGTGCTAGTGGTTCGGTCGTTTACGAGCAGTACTTC.

Many counts were recorded for this clonotype. The chain joins TRBV29-1 to TRBJ2-1, with D possibly matching TRBD1 (6 bases). There are 15 residues in the CDR3. The germline V and J ends were trimmed by 4 bases and 3 bases, with 16 bases remaining between them. Germline V gene lookup returns CDR1 SQVTM and CDR2 ANQGSEA. Here the CDR3 DNA reads TGCAGCGTTGTTCAAATTCTAGGGGGCTACAATGAGCAGTTCTTC. This translates into CSVVQILGGYNEQFF.

This rearrangement joins TRBV9 to TRBJ2-7; 7 bases are shared with TRBD2. The V and J ends lost 0 bases and 3 bases, in that order; junction bases with no gene match: 6. Germline V gene data show CDR1 as SGDLS and CDR2 as YYNGEE. The CDR3 spans 15 residues. In DNA form, the CDR3 reads TGTGCCAGCAGCGTAGGTTCGTCTAGCGGCTACGAGCAGTACTTC. Its translation is CASSVGSSSGYEQYF.

This sequence joins TRBV20-1 and TRBJ2-1, with TRBD2 matching over 11 bases. V gave up 6 bases and J gave up 0 bases; unmatched junction bases: 10. The CDR3 has 17 amino acids. The V gene's germline CDR1 is DFQATT and CDR2 SNEGSKA (reference sequence). The CDR3 nucleotides are TGCAGTGCGCTTCCGGCTAGCGGGGGGAGCTCCTACAATGAGCAGTTCTTC. Protein sequence: CSALPASGGSSYNEQFF.

This clonotype has a handful of counts. This chain joins TRBV28 and TRBJ2-7; a weak D match, TRBD2 (7 bases). V lost 3 bases to trimming and J lost 2 bases, with 14 bases between them. From germline, CDR1 is MDHEN and CDR2 SYDVKM. The CDR3 totals 15 residues. The CDR3 bases are TGTGCCAGCAGTTTTGGGGGGGCAATAGCCTACGAGCAGTACTTC. Translated, it gives CASSFGGAIAYEQYF.

This clonotype has a count of ten or more. This chain connects TRBV7-2 to TRBJ2-7, with a possible D match to TRBD1 (5 bases). Looked up from germline, CDR1 is SGHTA and CDR2 is FQGNSA. V shed 5 bases and J shed 1 base, with 9 bases lying between them. This CDR3 region has 13 residues. As DNA, the CDR3 is TGTGCCAGCAGCCGGCGACAGTCCTACGAGCAGTACTTC. It specifies CASSRRQSYEQYF.

This clonotype has only a few counts. The chain combines TRBV7-2 with TRBJ2-7; TRBD2 matches 11 bases. The CDR3 contains 15 residues. The germline V gene encodes CDR1 SGHTA and CDR2 FQGNSA. With V trimmed by 5 bases and J by 3 bases, 6 bases remained unmatched. CDR3 in DNA: TGTGCCAGCAGCAAGACTAGCGGGATTAACTACGAGCAGTACTTC. Encoded protein: CASSKTSGINYEQYF.

This clonotype was observed a handful of times. The V call is TRBV20-1, the J call TRBJ2-4, with D hard to call. V lost 3 bases to trimming and J lost 5 bases, with 8 bases between them. In germline, CDR1 is DFQATT, CDR2 SNEGSKA (reference sequence). The CDR3 runs to 12 residues. The DNA of the CDR3 is TGCAGTGCTAGTCACGGAGAAAACATTCAGTACTTC. It yields the protein CSASHGENIQYF.